The sequence of this T cell receptor beta chain was determined in a study of cytomegalovirus exposure and HLA in healthy donors. Points on this clone: What it binds is not known.

PCR amplification relied on 60 Vbeta primers (plus 13 Jbeta primers). TCRdb's table, derived via immunoSEQ multiplex PCR, lists solely in-frame clones and lacks some. This table holds 150,000 to 200,000 clones, about four fifths found once. Study-level points and caveats: When a later analysis compared HLA-associated TCR beta chains with equally common others, the HLA-associated chains turned out to be more clonally expanded and to have lower generation probabilities.

This CDR3 contains 13 residues. J lost 6 bases, V lost 8 bases, and 7 bases had no gene match. Germline V gene lookup returns CDR1 MNHNS and CDR2 SASEGT. The sequenced sample was PBMCs. This receptor was identified in a man aged 25-40 years in good health and CMV-seropositive. The chain links TRBV6-1 to TRBJ2-7; TRBD2 matches at 10 bases. CDR3 amino acids: CASDLAGEVEQYF. The CDR3 DNA reads as TGTGCCAGCGACCTAGCGGGGGAAGTCGAGCAGTACTTC.